These 12 T cell receptor beta chains were sequenced from one sample in a study of T-cell memory formation after mild COVID-19. TCRdb re-called the 5' RACE reads through MiXCR, storing one row per CDR3 protein. The profile shows fewer than 110,000 distinct CDR3 sequences, around 14% of them singletons. The sequencing sample was made of PBMCs or a T cell subset sorted from them (not recorded which). The receptor set was obtained from a man younger than 30 who had mild COVID-19 (a few samples of this study predate the infection). Cell type and time point are not known.

This clonotype occurred a few times. The CDR3 DNA sequence: TGCGCCAGCAGCTCCTTGACAGGAGGTACTGAAGCTTTCTTT. It specifies CASSSLTGGTEAFF. The V and J genes are TRBV4-3 and TRBJ1-1; D might be TRBD1 (6 bases). Germline lookup yields CDR1 LGHNA and CDR2 YSLEER. V dropped 5 bases and J dropped 5 bases, with 15 bases sitting between them. The CDR3 loop spans 14 amino acids.

This clonotype was seen a few times. The chain is built from TRBV7-3 and TRBJ2-3; 9 nucleotides align to TRBD1. The V segment lost 5 bases and the J segment 1 base; nucleotides outside the gene matches: 7. Germline CDR1 and CDR2: SGHTA and FQGTGA. There are 16 residues in the CDR3. Here the CDR3 reads CASSPRRTGGTDTQYF. The CDR3 nucleotides are TGTGCCAGCAGCCCGAGGCGGACAGGGGGCACAGATACGCAGTATTTT.

In this sample, this clonotype turned up a few times. CDR3 DNA: TGCGCCAGCAGATACCGACAGGGAGATTACGAGCAGTACTTC. Translating gives CASRYRQGDYEQYF. This rearrangement joins TRBV4-1 to TRBJ2-7; 7 bases agree with TRBD1. After removal of 6 bases from V and 4 bases from J, the junction contained 9 bases not matched to a gene. The CDR3 is 14 residues long. Per germline, CDR1 MGHRA and CDR2 YSYEKL.

This clonotype was counted only a few times. This chain joins TRBV7-9 and TRBJ2-4; tentative D call: TRBD1 (5 bases). V shed 5 bases and J shed 9 bases, with 20 bases lying between them. Germline loops: CDR1 SEHNR, CDR2 FQNEAQ (reference sequence). The CDR3 runs 15 residues. The CDR3 DNA is TGTGCCAGCAGCCCACAACCGGCAGGGTGGAGCATTCAGTACTTC. Protein sequence: CASSPQPAGWSIQYF.

The sample holds many counts of this clonotype. This chain connects TRBV29-1 to TRBJ2-2; 10 bases match TRBD2. The V segment lost 3 bases and the J segment 3 bases; nucleotides outside the gene matches: 4. CDR1 is SQVTM and CDR2 is ANQGSEA in the germline V gene. This CDR3 comprises 15 residues. The CDR3 sequence is CSVDLAGAHTGELFF. The DNA for the CDR3 is TGCAGCGTTGACCTAGCGGGGGCCCACACCGGGGAGCTGTTTTTT.

This clonotype turned up a few times. V is TRBV27 and J is TRBJ2-5, with D possibly TRBD1 on 6 matching bases. Germline V gives CDR1 MNHEY, CDR2 SMNVEV (reference sequence). Between the trimmed V and J ends, which lost 5 bases and 4 bases, there was a span of 20 bases. CDR3 length equals 16 residues. The DNA of the CDR3 is TGTGCCAGCAGTACGTTACTGGGGGACATTTCAGAGACCCAGTACTTC. Protein product: CASSTLLGDISETQYF.

This clonotype was seen a handful of times. The gene calls are TRBV6-5 and TRBJ1-3, with D maybe TRBD1 (6 bases). V dropped 6 bases and J dropped 6 bases, with 12 bases sitting between them. Germline V gives CDR1 MNHEY, CDR2 SVGAGI. This CDR3 has 13 residues. The CDR3 sequence: CASSLGGANTIYF. Here the CDR3 DNA reads TGTGCCAGCAGCCTCGGGGGGGCAAACACCATATATTTT.

The J gene is TRBJ2-3, the V gene TRBV20-1, with 8 bases fitting TRBD1. The CDR3 has 15 residues. After removal of 6 bases from V and 3 bases from J, the junction contained 11 bases not matched to a gene. From germline, CDR1 is DFQATT and CDR2 SNEGSKA (reference sequence). CDR3 nucleotides: TGCAGTGCCCATGTTGCAGGGGGCGAAACAGATACGCAGTATTTT. The encoded protein is CSAHVAGGETDTQYF.

This clonotype was detected only a few times. The V gene is TRBV7-8, the J gene TRBJ1-2, with TRBD1 as a possible D gene (5 bases). The CDR3 runs to 15 residues. Germline-derived CDR1 and CDR2 are SGHVS and FQNEAQ. The ends were cut back, 5 bases at V and 6 bases at J, with 19 bases in the middle. CDR3 protein: CASSLRTSASDGYTF. The CDR3 DNA follows: TGTGCCAGCAGCCTCCGGACATCGGCTTCCGATGGCTACACCTTC.

This clonotype occurred a few times. The chain joins TRBV6-1 to TRBJ2-7; perhaps TRBD1 as D (6 bases). Per the germline V gene, CDR1 is MNHNS and CDR2 is SASEGT. The length of the CDR3 is 12 residues. Trimming stripped 7 bases from V and 2 bases from J, with 9 bases between. As DNA, the CDR3 is TGTGCCAGCACGGACAGCCCCTACGAGCAGTACGTC. Protein: CASTDSPYEQYV.

The sample holds a few counts of this clonotype. The V gene is TRBV2, the J gene TRBJ1-1; 7 bases agree with TRBD1. The CDR3 is made up of 14 amino acids. In germline, CDR1 is SNHLY, CDR2 FYNNEI. The junction had 4 bases not matched to a gene; V was cut back by 5 bases and J by 1 base. The CDR3 nucleotides read TGTGCCAGCAGTAACCGGGACAGGAACACTGAAGCTTTCTTT. Its protein is CASSNRDRNTEAFF.

The rearrangement joins TRBV20-1 to TRBJ2-1; the D is unclear. V lost 0 bases to trimming and J lost 0 bases, with 9 bases between them. The length of the CDR3 is 15 residues. The V gene's germline CDR1 is DFQATT and CDR2 SNEGSKA (reference sequence). The CDR3 protein is CSARDRDLSYNEQFF. Here the CDR3 DNA reads TGCAGTGCTAGAGATCGTGACCTCTCCTACAATGAGCAGTTCTTC.